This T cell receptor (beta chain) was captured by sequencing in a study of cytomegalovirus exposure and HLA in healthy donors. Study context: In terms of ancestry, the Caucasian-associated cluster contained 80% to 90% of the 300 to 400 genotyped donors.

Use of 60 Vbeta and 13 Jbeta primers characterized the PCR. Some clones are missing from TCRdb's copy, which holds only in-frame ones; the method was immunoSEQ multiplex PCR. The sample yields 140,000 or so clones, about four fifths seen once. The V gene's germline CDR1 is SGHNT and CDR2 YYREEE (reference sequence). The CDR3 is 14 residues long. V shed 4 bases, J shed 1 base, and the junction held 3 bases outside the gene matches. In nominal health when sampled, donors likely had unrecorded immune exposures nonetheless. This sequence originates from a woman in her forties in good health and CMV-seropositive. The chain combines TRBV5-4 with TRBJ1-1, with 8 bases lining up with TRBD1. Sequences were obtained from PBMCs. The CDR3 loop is CASSGGQANTEAFF. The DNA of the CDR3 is TGTGCCAGCAGCGGGGGACAGGCGAACACTGAAGCTTTCTTT.